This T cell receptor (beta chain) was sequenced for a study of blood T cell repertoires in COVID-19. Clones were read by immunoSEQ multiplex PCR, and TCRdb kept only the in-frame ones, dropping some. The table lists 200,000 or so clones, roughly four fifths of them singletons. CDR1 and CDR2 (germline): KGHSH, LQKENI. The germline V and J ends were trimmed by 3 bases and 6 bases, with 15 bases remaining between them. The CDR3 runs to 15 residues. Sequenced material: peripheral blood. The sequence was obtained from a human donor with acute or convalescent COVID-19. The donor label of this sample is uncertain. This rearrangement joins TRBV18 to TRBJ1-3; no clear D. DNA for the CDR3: TGTGCCAGCTCACCCGAGGGCTCCCTCCTAAACACCATATATTTT. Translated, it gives CASSPEGSLLNTIYF.